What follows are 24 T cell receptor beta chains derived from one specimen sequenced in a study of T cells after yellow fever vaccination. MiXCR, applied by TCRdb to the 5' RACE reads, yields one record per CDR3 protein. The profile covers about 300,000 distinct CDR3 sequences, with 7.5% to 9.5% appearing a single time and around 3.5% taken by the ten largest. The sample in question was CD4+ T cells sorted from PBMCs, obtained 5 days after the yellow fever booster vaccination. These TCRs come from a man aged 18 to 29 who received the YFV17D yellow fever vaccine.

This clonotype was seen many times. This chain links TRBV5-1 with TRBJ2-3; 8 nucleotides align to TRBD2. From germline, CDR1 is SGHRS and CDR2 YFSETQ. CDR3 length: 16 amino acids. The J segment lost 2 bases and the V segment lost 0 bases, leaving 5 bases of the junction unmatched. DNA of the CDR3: TGCGCCAGCAGCTTGGAGCTAGCGGGCAACACAGATACGCAGTATTTT. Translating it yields CASSLELAGNTDTQYF.

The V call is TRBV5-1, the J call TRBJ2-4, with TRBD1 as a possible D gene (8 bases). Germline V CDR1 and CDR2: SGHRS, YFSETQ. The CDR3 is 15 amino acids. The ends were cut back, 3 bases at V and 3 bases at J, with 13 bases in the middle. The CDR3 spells CASSYTGGDKNIQYF. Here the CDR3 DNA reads TGCGCCAGCAGCTATACAGGGGGGGACAAAAACATTCAGTACTTC.

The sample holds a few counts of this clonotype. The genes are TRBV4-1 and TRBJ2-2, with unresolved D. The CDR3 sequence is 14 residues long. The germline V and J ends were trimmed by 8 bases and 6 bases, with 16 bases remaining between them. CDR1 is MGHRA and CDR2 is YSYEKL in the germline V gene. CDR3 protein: CASGSSLGPGELFF. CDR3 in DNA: TGCGCCAGCGGGTCGAGCCTGGGCCCCGGGGAGCTGTTTTTT.

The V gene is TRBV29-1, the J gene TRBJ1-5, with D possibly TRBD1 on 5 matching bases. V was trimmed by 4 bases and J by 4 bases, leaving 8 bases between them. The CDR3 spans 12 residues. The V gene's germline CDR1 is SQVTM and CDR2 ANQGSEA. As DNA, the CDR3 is TGCAGCGTTGTGCAGGGTAATCAGCCCCAGCATTTT. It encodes CSVVQGNQPQHF.

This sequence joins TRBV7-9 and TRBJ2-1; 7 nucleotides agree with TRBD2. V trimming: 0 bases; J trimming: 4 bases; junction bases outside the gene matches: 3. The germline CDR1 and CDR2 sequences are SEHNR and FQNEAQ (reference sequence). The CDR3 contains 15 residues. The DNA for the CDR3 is TGTGCCAGCAGCTTAGCCCTAGCGGTGTACAATGAGCAGTTCTTC. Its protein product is CASSLALAVYNEQFF.

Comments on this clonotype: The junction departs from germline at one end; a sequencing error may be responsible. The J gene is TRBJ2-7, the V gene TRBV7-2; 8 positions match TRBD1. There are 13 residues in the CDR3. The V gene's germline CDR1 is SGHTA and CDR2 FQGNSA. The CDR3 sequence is CASSGRLQGAQDF. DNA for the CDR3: TGTGCCAGCAGCGGACGTCTTCAGGGGGCGCAGGACTTC.

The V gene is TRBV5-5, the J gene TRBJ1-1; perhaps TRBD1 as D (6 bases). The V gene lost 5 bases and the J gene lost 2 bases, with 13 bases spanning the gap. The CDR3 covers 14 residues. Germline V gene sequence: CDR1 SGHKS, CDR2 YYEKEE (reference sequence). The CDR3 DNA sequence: TGTGCCAGCAGTAGGACAGAGCCTAACACTGAAGCTTTCTTT. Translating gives CASSRTEPNTEAFF. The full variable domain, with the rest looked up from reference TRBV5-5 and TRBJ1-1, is DAGVTQSPTHLIKTRGQQVTLRCSPISGHKSVSWYQQVLGQGPQFIFQYYEKEERGRGNFPDRFSARQFPNYSSELNVNALLLGDSALYLCASSRTEPNTEAFFGQGTRLTVV.

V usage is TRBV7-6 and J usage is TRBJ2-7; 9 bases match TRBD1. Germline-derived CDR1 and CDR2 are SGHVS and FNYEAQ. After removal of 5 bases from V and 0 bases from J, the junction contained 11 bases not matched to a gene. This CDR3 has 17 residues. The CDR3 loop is CASSPGTGSNPSYEQYF. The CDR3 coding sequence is TGTGCCAGCAGCCCCGGGACAGGGTCCAATCCCTCCTACGAGCAGTACTTC.

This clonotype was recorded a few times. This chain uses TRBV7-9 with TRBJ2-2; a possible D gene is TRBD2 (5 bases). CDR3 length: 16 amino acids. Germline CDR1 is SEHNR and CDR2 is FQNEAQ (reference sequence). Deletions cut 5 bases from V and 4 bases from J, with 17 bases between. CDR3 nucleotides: TGTGCCAGCAGCGCCCGCACCGCCGCGGGCACCGGGGAGCTGTTTTTT. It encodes CASSARTAAGTGELFF.

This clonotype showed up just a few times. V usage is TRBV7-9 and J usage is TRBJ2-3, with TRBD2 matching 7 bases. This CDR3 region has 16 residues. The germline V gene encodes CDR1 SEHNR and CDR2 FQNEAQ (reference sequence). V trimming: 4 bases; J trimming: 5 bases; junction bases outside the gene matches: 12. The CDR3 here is CASSSWGGLGKDTQYF. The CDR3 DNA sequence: TGTGCCAGCAGCTCCTGGGGGGGGTTAGGGAAAGATACGCAGTATTTT.

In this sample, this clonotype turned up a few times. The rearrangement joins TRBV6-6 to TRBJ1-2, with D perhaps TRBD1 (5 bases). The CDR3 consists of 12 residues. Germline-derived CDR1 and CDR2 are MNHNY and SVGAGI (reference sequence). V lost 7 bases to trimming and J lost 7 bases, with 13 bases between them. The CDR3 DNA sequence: TGTGCCAGCAAGGCGACAGCCGGTGGCTACACCTTC. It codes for CASKATAGGYTF.

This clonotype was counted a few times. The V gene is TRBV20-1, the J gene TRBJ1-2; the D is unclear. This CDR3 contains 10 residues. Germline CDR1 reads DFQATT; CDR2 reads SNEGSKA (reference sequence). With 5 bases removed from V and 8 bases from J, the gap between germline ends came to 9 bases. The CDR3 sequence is CSAGKAGYTF. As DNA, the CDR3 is TGCAGTGCTGGCAAAGCGGGCTACACCTTC.

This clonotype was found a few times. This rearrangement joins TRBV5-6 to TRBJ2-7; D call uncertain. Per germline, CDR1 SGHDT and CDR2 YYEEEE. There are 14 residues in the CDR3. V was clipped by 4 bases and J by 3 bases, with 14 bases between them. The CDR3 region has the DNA TGTGCCAGCAGCCCCAGTTGGGTTGGCTACGAGCAGTACTTC. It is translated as CASSPSWVGYEQYF.

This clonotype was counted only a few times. The CDR3 region is CASSLGRFQETQYF. CDR3 in DNA: TGTGCCAGCAGCTTGGGCAGGTTCCAAGAGACCCAGTACTTC. The chain links TRBV7-8 to TRBJ2-5, with unresolved D. The germline V gene has CDR1 SGHVS and CDR2 FQNEAQ. The V gene lost 3 bases and the J gene lost 1 base, with 9 bases spanning the gap. The CDR3 totals 14 residues.

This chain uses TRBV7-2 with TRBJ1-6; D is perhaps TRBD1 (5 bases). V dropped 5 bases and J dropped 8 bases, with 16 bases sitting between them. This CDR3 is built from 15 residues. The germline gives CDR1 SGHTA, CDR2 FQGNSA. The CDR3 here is CASSQRWQGDSPLHF. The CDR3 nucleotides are TGTGCCAGCAGCCAGAGGTGGCAGGGTGATTCACCCCTCCACTTT.

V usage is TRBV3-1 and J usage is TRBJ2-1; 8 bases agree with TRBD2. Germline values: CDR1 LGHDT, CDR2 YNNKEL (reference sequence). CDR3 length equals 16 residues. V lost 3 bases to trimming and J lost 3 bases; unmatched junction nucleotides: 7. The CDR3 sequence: CASSQSGLAVYNEQFF. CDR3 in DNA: TGTGCCAGCAGCCAGAGTGGACTAGCAGTCTACAATGAGCAGTTCTTC.

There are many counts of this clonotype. Written as DNA, the CDR3 is TGTGCCAGCAGTTTAGCGCCAATTTCCGGGGGGGGCCGGTGGGAGCAGTACTTC. Residues: CASSLAPISGGGRWEQYF. The V call is TRBV12-3 or TRBV12-4, the J call TRBJ2-7; 8 positions agree with TRBD2. The junction had 17 bases not matched to a gene; V was cut back by 0 bases and J by 7 bases. This CDR3 contains 18 residues.

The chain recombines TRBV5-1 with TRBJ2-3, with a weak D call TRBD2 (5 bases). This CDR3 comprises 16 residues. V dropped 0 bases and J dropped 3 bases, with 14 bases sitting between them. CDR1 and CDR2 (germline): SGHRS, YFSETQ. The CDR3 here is CASSLAGYGRTDTQYF. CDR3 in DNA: TGCGCCAGCAGCTTGGCGGGGTACGGGCGGACAGATACGCAGTATTTT.

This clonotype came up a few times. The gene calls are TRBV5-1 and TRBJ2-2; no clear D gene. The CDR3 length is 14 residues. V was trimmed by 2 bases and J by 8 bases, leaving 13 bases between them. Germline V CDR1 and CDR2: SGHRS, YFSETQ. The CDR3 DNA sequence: TGCGCCAGCAGCTTAGGCCACTTGGGAGGGGAGCTGTTTTTT. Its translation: CASSLGHLGGELFF.

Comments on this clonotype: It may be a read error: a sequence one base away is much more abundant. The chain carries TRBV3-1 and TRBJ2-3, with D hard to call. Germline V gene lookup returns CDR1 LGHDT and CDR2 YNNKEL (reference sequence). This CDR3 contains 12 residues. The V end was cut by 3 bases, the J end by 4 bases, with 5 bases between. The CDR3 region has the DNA TGTGCCAGCAGCCACGAGGCAGATACGCAGTATTTT. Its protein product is CASSHEADTQYF.

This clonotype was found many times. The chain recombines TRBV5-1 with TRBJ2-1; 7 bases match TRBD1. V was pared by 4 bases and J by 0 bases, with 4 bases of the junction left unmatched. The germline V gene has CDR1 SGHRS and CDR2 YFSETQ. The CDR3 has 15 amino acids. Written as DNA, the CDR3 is TGCGCCAGCAGCCTCAGGGGGTCCTCCTACAATGAGCAGTTCTTC. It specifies CASSLRGSSYNEQFF.

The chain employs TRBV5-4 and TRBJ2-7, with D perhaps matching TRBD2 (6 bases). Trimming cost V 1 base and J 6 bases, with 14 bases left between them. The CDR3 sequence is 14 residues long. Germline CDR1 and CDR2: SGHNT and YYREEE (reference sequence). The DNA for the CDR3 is TGTGCCAGCAGCTTGAGCGGGCGAGTTGGCGAGCAGTACTTC. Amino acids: CASSLSGRVGEQYF.

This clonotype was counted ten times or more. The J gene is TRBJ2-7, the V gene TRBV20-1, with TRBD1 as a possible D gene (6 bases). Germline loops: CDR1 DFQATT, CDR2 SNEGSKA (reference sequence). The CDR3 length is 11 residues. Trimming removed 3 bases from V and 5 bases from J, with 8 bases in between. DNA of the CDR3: TGCAGTGCTAGCCAGGGGAACGAGCAGTACGTC. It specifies CSASQGNEQYV.

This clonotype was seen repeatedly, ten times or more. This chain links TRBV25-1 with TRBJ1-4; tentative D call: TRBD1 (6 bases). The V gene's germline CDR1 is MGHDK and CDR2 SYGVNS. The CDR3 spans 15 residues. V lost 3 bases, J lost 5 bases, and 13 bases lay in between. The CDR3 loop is CASSDLGGGNEKLFF. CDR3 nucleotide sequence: TGTGCCAGCAGTGATCTGGGGGGCGGGAATGAAAAACTGTTTTTT. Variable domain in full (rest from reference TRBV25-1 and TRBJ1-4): EADIYQTPRYLVIGTGKKITLECSQTMGHDKMYWYQQDPGMELHLIHYSYGVNSTEKGDLSSESTVSRIRTEHFPLTLESARPSHTSQYLCASSDLGGGNEKLFFGSGTQLSVL.